This T cell receptor (beta chain) was observed in a study of blood T cell repertoires in COVID-19. Study-level information: Acute-phase and convalescent COVID-19 samples originated in the United States, Italy and Spain. In each case, the material was cDNA or gDNA derived from T cells, B-cell-depleted T cells, or PBMCs.

As processed by the authors: Scientists estimated how many nucleated cells there were by amplifying reference gene primers. Using immunoSEQ multiplex PCR, the repertoire was profiled, and TCRdb retains in-frame clones only, with some absent. The DNA gave D and trimming, while V, J and clone size come from that table. This sample has 210,000 or so clones, with roughly 79% found just once. The V gene's germline CDR1 is MDHEN and CDR2 SYDVKM. CDR3 length equals 14 residues. V trimming: 6 bases; J trimming: 1 base; junction bases outside the gene matches: 5. Regarding this clone: Additional DNA sequences in this sample encode the identical CDR3.

What was sequenced was PBMCs or T cells enriched from blood (not recorded which). The chain is built from TRBV28 and TRBJ1-1; 7 positions match TRBD1. This sequence was found in a woman between 45 and 65 years old with acute COVID-19. The CDR3 sequence: CASSPTGRNTEAFF. The CDR3 bases are TGTGCCAGCAGCCCGACAGGGCGGAACACTGAAGCTTTCTTT.